Listed here are 16 T cell receptor beta chains from one sample, sequenced in a study of blood T cell repertoires in COVID-19. Sequencing used immunoSEQ multiplex PCR; TCRdb keeps in-frame clones, though not all of them. The sample gives roughly 230,000 clones, 90% of which show up once; roughly 2% is in the top ten. The sequenced material came from peripheral blood. These receptors came from a woman aged 55 to 70 with COVID-19, enrolled during active disease.

This clone was picked up a small number of times. The V call is TRBV6-5, the J call TRBJ1-5; 7 nucleotides match TRBD1. The trim removed 4 bases at V and 0 bases at J, leaving 3 bases unmatched. The CDR3 sequence is 15 residues long. Germline loops: CDR1 MNHEY, CDR2 SVGAGI. The CDR3 bases are TGTGCCAGCAGTTTCAGGGGGTATAGCAATCAGCCCCAGCATTTT. Translating it yields CASSFRGYSNQPQHF.

This chain connects TRBV6-1 to TRBJ2-7; 7 bases agree with TRBD2. The V gene end was trimmed by 7 bases and the J gene end by 0 bases; junction bases not matched to a gene: 9. The length of the CDR3 is 15 residues. Per the germline V gene, CDR1 is MNHNS and CDR2 is SASEGT. The CDR3 DNA reads TGTGCCAGCACCCTACAGCGGGACGTCTCCTACGAGCAGTACTTC. Its protein is CASTLQRDVSYEQYF.

A remark on this clone: One end of the junction is discordant with germline, which a read error may explain. V and J are TRBV5-5 and TRBJ1-1; maybe TRBD1 (5 bases). Germline CDR1 is SGHKS and CDR2 is YYEKEE (reference sequence). CDR3 size: 14 residues. The CDR3 DNA reads TGTGCCAGCCGCTTCGGGGGTCTCGCCACTGAAGCTTTCTTT. Translated: CASRFGGLATEAFF.

This clone has just one count. The chain links TRBV13 to TRBJ2-7, with TRBD1 identical over 10 bases. Germline loops: CDR1 PRHDT, CDR2 FYEKMQ (reference sequence). CDR3 size: 16 residues. The ends lost 0 bases at V and 7 bases at J; junction bases unmatched: 9. The chain's CDR3 is CASSLGMDRGAREQYF. CDR3 nucleotide sequence: TGTGCCAGCAGCTTAGGCATGGACAGGGGGGCGCGTGAGCAGTACTTC. The full variable domain, in which reference TRBV13 and TRBJ2-7 provide the parts outside the CDR3, is AAGVIQSPRHLIKEKRETATLKCYPIPRHDTVYWYQQGPGQDPQFLISFYEKMQSDKGSIPDRFSAQQFSDYHSELNMSSLELGDSALYFCASSLGMDRGAREQYFGPGTRLTVT.

The chain combines TRBV7-3 with TRBJ2-1; TRBD1 is a possible D gene (5 bases). Trimming took 4 bases from V and 3 from J, leaving 16 bases between them. The CDR3 totals 16 residues. In germline, CDR1 is SGHTA, CDR2 FQGTGA. The CDR3 bases are TGTGCCAGCAGCTCCGCGAGAACAGGAAACTACAATGAGCAGTTCTTC. It encodes CASSSARTGNYNEQFF.

This rearrangement joins TRBV7-9 to TRBJ1-1; D call uncertain. The CDR3 length is 13 residues. V was pared by 1 base and J by 6 bases, with 9 bases between. CDR1 SEHNR and CDR2 FQNEAQ come from the germline V gene (reference sequence). The CDR3 reads CASSLVGVPEAFF. In DNA, the CDR3 is TGTGCCAGCAGCTTAGTCGGGGTGCCTGAAGCTTTCTTT.

CDR3 DNA sequence: TGTGCCACCAGCCGGAAGATACAGGGCGATTCACCCCTCCACTTT. Amino acid sequence: CATSRKIQGDSPLHF. V and J are TRBV15 and TRBJ1-6; D is perhaps TRBD1 (6 bases). The V end lost 5 bases, the J end lost 8 bases, and 16 bases lay between the germline ends. The germline V gene has CDR1 LNHNV and CDR2 YYDKDF (reference sequence). CDR3 length: 15 amino acids.

This chain joins TRBV7-2 and TRBJ2-7; possibly TRBD1 for D (6 bases). The germline V and J ends were trimmed by 3 bases and 6 bases, with 15 bases remaining between them. Germline V gene data show CDR1 as SGHTA and CDR2 as FQGNSA. The CDR3 contains 14 residues. CDR3 sequence (DNA): TGTGCCAGCAGCTTGACTATCAACAGGGTCGAGCAGTACTTC. It specifies CASSLTINRVEQYF.

The V call is TRBV15, the J call TRBJ1-5; 9 bases fit TRBD1. Looked up from germline, CDR1 is LNHNV and CDR2 is YYDKDF (reference sequence). The CDR3 length is 15 residues. The ends lost 4 bases at V and 4 bases at J; junction bases unmatched: 5. The CDR3 protein is CATSTLGQGNQPQHF. CDR3 nucleotides: TGTGCCACCAGCACCCTAGGACAGGGGAATCAGCCCCAGCATTTT.

This clone appeared once. The CDR3 region is CASSYQGAYNSPLHF. The CDR3 DNA follows: TGTGCCAGCAGTTACCAGGGGGCGTATAATTCACCCCTCCACTTT. This chain joins TRBV6-6 and TRBJ1-6; 8 nucleotides line up with TRBD1. The ends lost 2 bases at V and 4 bases at J; junction bases unmatched: 1. Germline CDR1 and CDR2: MNHNY and SVGAGI (reference sequence). The CDR3 is 15 residues long.

In this sample, this clone turned up once. This rearrangement joins TRBV5-4 to TRBJ2-5; 9 positions agree with TRBD1. Germline CDR1 SGHNT, CDR2 YYREEE (reference sequence). This CDR3 is built from 16 residues. J was trimmed by 5 bases and V by 2 bases; bases with no gene match: 10. The DNA for the CDR3 is TGTGCCAGCAGCTTAGGGGGACAGGGCCGAGGGGAGACCCAGTACTTC. Protein product: CASSLGGQGRGETQYF.

This chain links TRBV19 with TRBJ1-2; D perhaps matches TRBD1 (6 bases). This CDR3 has 14 amino acids. Trimming took off 4 bases at V and 0 bases at J, with 9 bases between the two ends. Germline V gene lookup returns CDR1 LNHDA and CDR2 SQIVND (reference sequence). The CDR3 loop reads CASSKQGANYGYTF. The CDR3 DNA sequence: TGTGCCAGTAGTAAACAGGGAGCTAACTATGGCTACACCTTC.

This chain uses TRBV19 with TRBJ1-6; no definite D call. V lost 1 base, J lost 5 bases, and 9 bases lay in between. Germline CDR1 LNHDA, CDR2 SQIVND (reference sequence). CDR3 length equals 15 residues. Here the CDR3 reads CASSIGGRDNSPLHF. The DNA of the CDR3 is TGTGCCAGTAGTATAGGAGGTCGGGATAATTCACCCCTCCACTTT.

The chain has TRBV7-9 and TRBJ1-1; possibly TRBD1 for D (5 bases). This CDR3 contains 12 residues. Trimming stripped 5 bases from V and 7 bases from J, with 11 bases between. The germline V gene has CDR1 SEHNR and CDR2 FQNEAQ (reference sequence). The CDR3 DNA sequence: TGTGCCAGCAGCCCGGGGGAGGGTGAAGCTTTCTTT. It is translated as CASSPGEGEAFF.

This chain uses TRBV12-3 or TRBV12-4 with TRBJ1-2; D ambiguous. The CDR3 spans 13 residues. Trimming shortened V by 3 bases and J by 0 bases, and 5 bases separated the two germline ends. CDR3 bases: TGTGCCAGCAGTTTCTCAGCTAACTATGGCTACACCTTC. As protein: CASSFSANYGYTF.

The count of this clone is one. The chain carries TRBV5-1 and TRBJ1-1, with 7 positions matching TRBD1. Germline CDR1 is SGHRS and CDR2 is YFSETQ. V was pared by 5 bases and J by 0 bases, with 4 bases of the junction left unmatched. The CDR3 consists of 14 residues. Here the CDR3 reads CASSYGTVNTEAFF. The DNA for the CDR3 is TGCGCCAGCAGTTACGGGACAGTGAACACTGAAGCTTTCTTT.